Below, 21 T cell receptor delta chains from the same sample are listed, as sequenced in a study of Vδ1+ human thymocytes. Study results and limitations: Highly polyclonal TRG and TRD repertoires with Gaussian CDR3 length distributions appeared in thymus.

Sequences come from RNA converted to cDNA by reverse transcription. Multiplex PCR used pooled V-gene forward primers and a constant-region reverse primer to amplify CDR3s. TCRdb called clones from the multiplex PCR reads again using CATT. Among 22,000 or so delta-chain clones listed, approximately 8.8% were seen once. No antigen has been identified for these receptors. The sequenced sample was Vdelta1+ gamma-delta thymocytes from the thymus. This sample's subset: FACS-sorted CD3+ TCRalphabeta- TCRVdelta1+ TCRVdelta2- thymocytes. These receptors were collected from a child younger than two who had congenital heart surgery.

V is TRDV1 and J is TRDJ1, with 9 bases identical to TRDD3. V lost 3 bases and J lost 0; bases outside the gene matches: 17. Germline assignment: CDR1 TSWWSYY and CDR2 QGS. This CDR3 is built from 20 residues. The CDR3 region is CALGEAKWKLGDRYTDKLIF. The CDR3 DNA follows: TGTGCTCTTGGGGAGGCGAAATGGAAACTGGGGGACCGGTACACCGATAAACTCATCTTT.

This clone was found a few times. The V gene is TRDV1, the J gene TRDJ1; TRDD3 agrees at 11 bases. The CDR3 runs 16 residues. The junction had 14 bases not matched to a gene; V was cut back by 2 bases and J by 12 bases. Germline CDR1 reads TSWWSYY; CDR2 reads QGS. The CDR3 spells CALGEGLSWGIPGFIF. CDR3 DNA: TGTGCTCTTGGGGAAGGGCTGAGCTGGGGGATACCCGGGTTCATCTTT.

There are a few counts of this clone. V is TRDV1 and J is TRDJ1, with a weak D call TRDD3 (5 bases). CDR3 length equals 15 residues. From germline, CDR1 is TSWWSYY and CDR2 QGS. V shed 0 bases and J shed 0 bases, with 8 bases lying between them. The CDR3 bases are TGTGCTCTTGGGGAACTGTGGGGACACACCGATAAACTCATCTTT. Its translation: CALGELWGHTDKLIF.

The rearrangement uses TRDV1 and TRDJ1; TRDD3 might be the D (9 bases). The CDR3 is 22 residues long. V lost 0 bases, J lost 3 bases, and 32 bases lay in between. Looked up from germline, CDR1 is TSWWSYY and CDR2 is QGS. CDR3 in amino acids: CALGELRFLPRLTGGDPDKLIF. As DNA, the CDR3 is TGTGCTCTTGGGGAACTACGATTCCTTCCTAGATTAACTGGGGGAGACCCCGATAAACTCATCTTT.

The chain couples TRDV1 to TRDJ1; no clear D. The CDR3 runs 15 residues. V lost 1 base and J 0 bases, leaving 9 bases between the germline ends. The germline V gene encodes CDR1 TSWWSYY and CDR2 QGS. In DNA, the CDR3 is TGTGCTCTTGGGGAACAACCCTCGTACACCGATAAACTCATCTTT. Translation gives CALGEQPSYTDKLIF.

In the case of this clone: Just one base apart from a much larger clone, this may be a read error. The V and J genes are TRDV2 and TRDJ3; 11 bases fit TRDD3. This CDR3 region has 20 residues. The germline V gene encodes CDR1 GEAIGNYY and CDR2 EKD. CDR3 bases: TGTGCCTGTGACACCGATACCTACTGGGGGATATCCTGGCACACCCGACAGATGTTTTTC. Amino acids: CACDTDTYWGISWHTRQMFF.

The rearrangement joins TRDV1 to TRDJ1, with a tentative D call TRDD3 (5 bases). TCRdb is silent on the J gene; assignment here came from matching the DNA to germline. Germline values: CDR1 TSWWSYY, CDR2 QGS. CDR3 length: 15 amino acids. Trimming took 0 bases from V and 2 from J, leaving 10 bases between them. The CDR3, as DNA: TGTGCTCTTGGGGAACTGGGGAGAGGGACCGATAAACTCATCTTT. This codes for CALGELGRGTDKLIF.

By its share, this clone is medium-sized. The chain is built from TRDV2 and TRDJ1; possible D gene TRDD3, 6 bases. This CDR3 region has 13 residues. V was pared by 5 bases and J by 0 bases, with 9 bases between. Germline lookup yields CDR1 GEAIGNYY and CDR2 EKD. Written as DNA, the CDR3 is TGTGCCTGTGTCAGGGGATACACCGATAAACTCATCTTT. It yields the protein CACVRGYTDKLIF.

This clone has a handful of counts. The chain has TRDV1 and TRDJ1; unclear D gene. Trimming left V 3 bases short and J 8 bases short, with 25 bases between. In germline, CDR1 is TSWWSYY, CDR2 QGS. The CDR3 is made up of 17 amino acids. The DNA for the CDR3 is TGTGCTCTTGGGGACCCTATTGAACATATCCGATGGGCAAAACTCATCTTT. Translation: CALGDPIEHIRWAKLIF.

V is TRDV2 and J is TRDJ3; D tentatively reads TRDD2 or TRDD3 (5 bases each). This CDR3 region has 20 residues. Germline CDR1 reads GEAIGNYY; CDR2 reads EKD. V was pared by 3 bases and J by 0 bases, with 20 bases between. This chain's CDR3 is CACDAFLTGSSSWDTRQMFF. The CDR3 bases are TGTGCCTGTGACGCATTCCTTACTGGTTCGAGCTCCTGGGACACCCGACAGATGTTTTTC.

This clone was seen more than once but under ten times. The chain employs TRDV1 and TRDJ1, with TRDD3 identical over 8 bases. The germline CDR1 and CDR2 sequences are TSWWSYY and QGS. The CDR3 is 16 residues long. The ends lost 5 bases at V and 9 bases at J; junction bases unmatched: 17. Written as DNA, the CDR3 is TGTGCTCTTGGGATCCTCCGAGCTTCCATGGGGGATCAACTCATCTTT. The encoded protein is CALGILRASMGDQLIF.

This clone was recorded a few times. The same CDR3 arises from other DNA sequences in this sample as well. V and J are TRDV1 and TRDJ1; possibly TRDD3 for D (5 bases). CDR1 and CDR2 (germline): TSWWSYY, QGS. The CDR3 runs to 15 residues. With 0 bases removed from V and 2 bases from J, the gap between germline ends came to 10 bases. CDR3 nucleotide sequence: TGTGCTCTTGGGGAACTACGAAGGGGGACCGATAAACTCATCTTT. It encodes CALGELRRGTDKLIF.

The chain recombines TRDV1 with TRDJ1; 11 bases agree with TRDD3. The junction had 15 bases not matched to a gene; V was cut back by 0 bases and J by 3 bases. Germline CDR1 TSWWSYY, CDR2 QGS. The CDR3 has 20 residues. CDR3: CALGELYSYWGIKRADKLIF. CDR3 in DNA: TGTGCTCTTGGGGAACTTTATTCGTACTGGGGGATAAAGAGGGCCGATAAACTCATCTTT.

This rearrangement joins TRDV1 to TRDJ1, with 13 positions matching TRDD3. Trimming cost V 2 bases and J 4 bases; bases outside gene matches: 25. The CDR3 length is 23 residues. Germline assignment: CDR1 TSWWSYY and CDR2 QGS. In DNA, the CDR3 is TGTGCTCTTGGGGAAAACCTTCCAGTTCTCTTACTGGGGGATACGCTTGATGGCGATAAACTCATCTTT. Translated: CALGENLPVLLLGDTLDGDKLIF.

The chain is built from TRDV2 and TRDJ1; the D is unclear. This CDR3 comprises 11 residues. Germline values: CDR1 GEAIGNYY, CDR2 EKD. V was trimmed by 7 bases and J by 0 bases, leaving 5 bases between them. CDR3 amino acids: CAWKYTDKLIF. In DNA form, the CDR3 reads TGTGCCTGGAAGTACACCGATAAACTCATCTTT.

Of note for this clone: Other nucleotide sequences in the sample specify the same CDR3. The chain couples TRDV1 to TRDJ1; D might be TRDD3 (6 bases). V lost 0 bases, J lost 0 bases, and 11 bases lay in between. The CDR3 loop spans 16 amino acids. CDR1 and CDR2 (germline): TSWWSYY, QGS. This chain's CDR3 is CALGELGDSYTDKLIF. The CDR3 DNA is TGTGCTCTTGGGGAACTAGGGGATTCCTACACCGATAAACTCATCTTT.

The genes are TRDV1 and TRDJ1, with D perhaps TRDD2 (5 bases). The J gene was not available in TCRdb and was assigned here by matching the DNA to germline segments. Germline values: CDR1 TSWWSYY, CDR2 QGS. V lost 4 bases and J lost 2, with 14 bases in between. The CDR3 is 15 amino acids. CDR3 sequence: CALGAPTAGTDKLIF. The DNA for the CDR3 is TGTGCTCTTGGGGCCCCTACGGCGGGGACCGATAAACTCATCTTT.

In its sample, this clone was seen a few times. This rearrangement joins TRDV1 to TRDJ1; no firm D call. Germline values: CDR1 TSWWSYY, CDR2 QGS. The CDR3 sequence is 19 residues long. Between the trimmed V and J ends, which lost 0 bases and 0 bases, there was a span of 20 bases. This CDR3 is CALGELVLRLQLYTDKLIF. The CDR3 bases are TGTGCTCTTGGGGAACTAGTACTACGTTTACAACTGTACACCGATAAACTCATCTTT.

This clone occurred a few times. The rearrangement uses TRDV1 and TRDJ1, with TRDD3 matching 10 bases. Trimming cost V 0 bases and J 3 bases; bases outside gene matches: 34. Germline CDR1 is TSWWSYY and CDR2 is QGS. This CDR3 contains 26 residues. The CDR3 DNA follows: TGTGCTCTTGGGGAACTTACTTCCCTCCAACTTCTGGACCTACTGGGGGATCGCGAGGCCCCCGATAAACTCATCTTT. It is translated as CALGELTSLQLLDLLGDREAPDKLIF.

This clone has more than one count but fewer than ten. The chain combines TRDV1 with TRDJ1; 8 positions match TRDD3. The V and J ends lost 2 bases and 1 base, in that order; junction bases with no gene match: 15. The CDR3 is 19 amino acids. Germline assignment: CDR1 TSWWSYY and CDR2 QGS. The chain's CDR3 is CALGEIPSVLLGATDKLIF. The CDR3, as DNA: TGTGCTCTTGGGGAAATCCCTTCCGTTTTACTGGGGGCCACCGATAAACTCATCTTT.

Within the sample, this clone is medium-sized. This chain connects TRDV2 to TRDJ1, with D tentatively TRDD3 (6 bases). The V end was cut by 0 bases, the J end by 9 bases, with 13 bases between. The CDR3 runs to 13 residues. CDR1 and CDR2 (germline): GEAIGNYY, EKD. In nucleotides, the CDR3 is TGTGCCTGTGACACCGGTTGGGGATTTGAACTCATCTTT. Translating gives CACDTGWGFELIF.